This TCR beta chain appears in the sequencing data of a study of OX40 agonist ivuxolimab in advanced cancers. Study as a whole: In this trial design, patients received ivuxolimab intravenously at 0.01 to 10 mg/kg every 2 weeks. Two patients with cutaneous melanoma and one with hepatocellular carcinoma, three in total, showed partial responses. Study-level points and caveats: Nonresponders, in some cases, also had low normalized T-cell clonal expansion.

Of note for this clone: Its specificity is unknown.

V lost 6 bases to trimming and J lost 0 bases; unmatched junction nucleotides: 5. The CDR3 sequence is 15 residues long. Germline CDR1 SGHAT, CDR2 FQNNGV. The repertoire was sequenced with immunoSEQ multiplex PCR; TCRdb's copy has only in-frame clones and lacks some. The sample includes about 65,000 clones, approximately 80% of them seen just once. Patients who had autoimmune disease history or got systemic immunosuppression were left out. This material consisted of CD4+ or CD8+ T cells sorted from blood, taken in a trial of the OX40 agonist ivuxolimab. The sequence came from an adult with an advanced solid tumor such as melanoma, head and neck, liver or kidney cancer. The J gene is TRBJ2-1, the V gene TRBV11-2; 7 bases are shared with TRBD2. CDR3 region: CASRQAGSSYNEQFF. CDR3 in DNA: TGTGCCAGCAGGCAAGCGGGAAGCTCCTACAATGAGCAGTTCTTC. Full variable domain (rest looked up from reference TRBV11-2 and TRBJ2-1): EAGVAQSPRYKIIEKRQSVAFWCNPISGHATLYWYQQILGQGPKLLIQFQNNGVVDDSQLPKDRFSAERLKGVDSTLKIQPAKLEDSAVYLCASRQAGSSYNEQFFGPGTRLTVL.